This T cell receptor beta chain was sequenced during a study of regulatory T cells in long-lasting Graves disease. Findings and caveats of the study: A greater number of public clonotypes (2,741) was shared by persistent patients than by new patients (approximately 910).

V shed 5 bases, J shed 5 bases, and the junction held 17 bases outside the gene matches. The CDR3 is 16 residues long. Germline V gives CDR1 GTSNPN, CDR2 SVGIG (reference sequence). HTBI primers from iRepertoire and Arm-PCR of CDR3 regions yielded the TCR beta libraries. TCRdb reprocessed the multiplex PCR reads with MiXCR, giving one entry per CDR3 protein. Here the sample spans approximately 560,000 distinct CDR3 sequences, 15% to 20% being singletons. As to time point: newly diagnosed GD, antithyroid drugs for less than 3 months. The TCR library was made from RNA that had been extracted from PBMCs in TRIzol. A remark on this clonotype: The antigen is unknown.

These data also formed part of another study, on T cells in Graves' hyperthyroidism and ophthalmopathy. That study adds: Those with hyperthyroidism were 18 to 65 years old, newly diagnosed, and ill for under 2 months.

The clonotype originates from a young man with Graves disease. The chain recombines TRBV30 with TRBJ1-1; 7 bases are a match to TRBD1. The specimen comprised peripheral blood mononuclear cells (PBMCs), sampled at new diagnosis, from a patient treated with antithyroid drugs. The CDR3: CAWGGPARGRGTEAFF. The CDR3 nucleotides read TGTGCCTGGGGGGGCCCCGCGCGGGGCAGGGGGACTGAAGCTTTCTTT. Full variable domain (rest looked up from reference TRBV30 and TRBJ1-1): SQTIHQWPATLVQPVGSPLSLECTVEGTSNPNLYWYRQAAGRGLQLLFYSVGIGQISSEVPQNLSASRPQDRQFILSSKKLLLSDSGFYLCAWGGPARGRGTEAFFGQGTRLTVV.